Each of the 32 T cell receptor beta chains below was sequenced from the same sample in a study of PD-L1 blockade in urothelial cancer. Described time point: pretreatment peripheral blood. Libraries were prepared by immunoSEQ multiplex PCR; TCRdb keeps only in-frame clonotypes and omits some of them. The data hold roughly 63,000 clones, with around 81% observed a single time. This specimen was PBMCs, taken around atezolizumab (anti-PD-L1) treatment. These TCRs come from a man between 65 and 79 years old with urothelial cancer.

This chain uses TRBV10-3 with TRBJ1-5; TRBD1 might be the D (5 bases). There are 13 residues in the CDR3. CDR1 is ENHRY and CDR2 is SYGVKD in the germline V gene. Deletions cut 8 bases from V and 4 bases from J, with 12 bases between. This CDR3 reads CAIGAQSNQPQHF. The DNA for the CDR3 is TGTGCCATCGGGGCACAGAGTAATCAGCCCCAGCATTTT.

The chain links TRBV28 to TRBJ2-2; D gene unclear. V lost 2 bases, J lost 2 bases, and 12 bases lay in between. The CDR3 sequence is 16 residues long. Germline CDR1 MDHEN, CDR2 SYDVKM. CDR3 amino acids: CASSLVRGPNTGELFF. The DNA for the CDR3 is TGTGCCAGCAGTTTAGTACGTGGCCCAAACACCGGGGAGCTGTTTTTT.

This clone was observed once. This rearrangement joins TRBV30 to TRBJ2-7, with D perhaps TRBD2 (5 bases). This CDR3 spans 19 amino acids. V dropped 0 bases and J dropped 0 bases, with 24 bases sitting between them. Per the germline V gene, CDR1 is GTSNPN and CDR2 is SVGIG (reference sequence). The CDR3: CAWSVPRSQNRESSYEQYF. CDR3 DNA: TGTGCCTGGAGTGTACCTCGGTCGCAAAACCGGGAAAGCTCCTACGAGCAGTACTTC.

This chain links TRBV2 with TRBJ1-3; no definite D call. V gave up 7 bases and J gave up 2 bases, with 18 bases separating them. Per the germline V gene, CDR1 is SNHLY and CDR2 is FYNNEI. The CDR3 is 16 residues long. For the CDR3, the DNA is TGTGCCAGCATTCTACCCCGGGTGATCACTGGAAACACCATATATTTT. This encodes CASILPRVITGNTIYF.

This chain links TRBV15 with TRBJ2-1; 7 bases map to TRBD2. CDR3 length: 15 residues. Germline V CDR1 and CDR2: LNHNV, YYDKDF (reference sequence). V was clipped by 3 bases and J by 8 bases; unmatched bases: 10. The CDR3 nucleotides are TGTGCCACCAGCAGGGGCGGGAGTAAACGGTATGAGCAGTTCTTC. Amino acid sequence: CATSRGGSKRYEQFF.

V is TRBV6-1 and J is TRBJ2-7, with a possible D match to TRBD2 (5 bases). Between the trimmed V and J ends, which lost 6 bases and 6 bases, there was a span of 6 bases. The CDR3 extends over 10 amino acids. The germline gives CDR1 MNHNS, CDR2 SASEGT. CDR3 coding DNA: TGTGCCAGCAGGAGCGGCGAGCAGTACTTC. Translation: CASRSGEQYF.

J is TRBJ1-1 and V is TRBV5-1; 9 positions match TRBD1. The CDR3 runs to 13 residues. V lost 7 bases to trimming and J lost 4 bases; unmatched junction nucleotides: 5. Germline assignment: CDR1 SGHRS and CDR2 YFSETQ. CDR3 region: CASATGGTTEAFF. The CDR3 bases are TGCGCCAGCGCGACAGGGGGTACCACTGAAGCTTTCTTT.

A few counts support this clone. The chain employs TRBV4-2 and TRBJ1-4; D unclear. The CDR3 runs to 14 residues. From germline, CDR1 is LGHNA and CDR2 YNFKEQ. The ends were cut back, 0 bases at V and 5 bases at J, with 7 bases in the middle. The DNA for the CDR3 is TGTGCCAGCAGCCAAGAAGCGATCAATGAAAAACTGTTTTTT. This encodes CASSQEAINEKLFF.

This chain uses TRBV2 with TRBJ2-5; D possibly corresponds to TRBD2 (6 bases). Germline lookup yields CDR1 SNHLY and CDR2 FYNNEI. Trimming left V 4 bases short and J 4 bases short, with 10 bases between. This CDR3 spans 13 amino acids. The CDR3 sequence: CASSVEEGETQYF. CDR3 coding DNA: TGTGCCAGCAGTGTGGAGGAGGGAGAGACCCAGTACTTC.

The chain joins TRBV30 to TRBJ1-6; 8 bases align to TRBD1. Losses at the gene ends were 4 bases for V and 10 bases for J; bases not matched to a gene: 6. Germline CDR1 and CDR2: GTSNPN and SVGIG (reference sequence). The CDR3 sequence is 13 residues long. CDR3 bases: TGTGCCTGGAATCAGGGGGCGGGCTCACCCCTCCACTTT. Translation gives CAWNQGAGSPLHF.

This clone occurred a few times. The rearrangement joins TRBV6-4 to TRBJ1-2; D is possibly TRBD1 (5 bases). The length of the CDR3 is 12 residues. V was shortened by 2 bases and J by 4 bases, with 5 bases between the two germline ends. Germline loops: CDR1 MRHNA, CDR2 SNTAGT. The chain's CDR3 is CASSDQGYGYTF. Here the CDR3 DNA reads TGTGCCAGCAGTGACCAGGGCTATGGCTACACCTTC.

The chain links TRBV15 to TRBJ1-5, with TRBD1 as a possible D gene (6 bases). V was clipped by 0 bases and J by 7 bases, with 13 bases between them. The CDR3 is made up of 15 amino acids. The germline V gene has CDR1 LNHNV and CDR2 YYDKDF (reference sequence). The CDR3 nucleotides are TGTGCCACCAGCAGAGATCCAGGGGTTCGCCAGCCCCAGCATTTT. It is translated as CATSRDPGVRQPQHF.

A few counts support this clone. The V and J genes are TRBV12-5 and TRBJ2-1, with 11 positions matching TRBD2. The CDR3 length is 14 residues. Germline V gene lookup returns CDR1 LGHNT and CDR2 FRNRAP. V lost 7 bases, J lost 3 bases, and 2 bases stayed unmatched. CDR3 loop: CASVLAGGYNEQFF. The CDR3 DNA reads as TGTGCTAGTGTCCTAGCGGGGGGCTACAATGAGCAGTTCTTC.

This clone has a single count. The chain recombines TRBV7-9 with TRBJ2-3; the match to TRBD2 covers 7 bases. Germline V gene data show CDR1 as SEHNR and CDR2 as FQNEAQ (reference sequence). V gave up 3 bases and J gave up 1 base; unmatched junction bases: 7. The CDR3 has 16 amino acids. The CDR3 DNA reads as TGTGCCAGCAGCTTTTCTACGGGAGGCGGCACAGATACGCAGTATTTT. Its protein is CASSFSTGGGTDTQYF.

This clone was observed a handful of times. The identical CDR3 is also encoded by other nucleotide sequences in the sample. The chain joins TRBV9 to TRBJ2-1, with TRBD2 identical over 8 bases. Germline V gene data show CDR1 as SGDLS and CDR2 as YYNGEE. V lost 4 bases and J lost 0; bases outside the gene matches: 3. The CDR3 spans 15 residues. CDR3 nucleotides: TGTGCCAGCAGCCCTACTAGCGGCTCCTACAATGAGCAGTTCTTC. It specifies CASSPTSGSYNEQFF. The complete variable domain, with remaining parts taken from reference TRBV9 and TRBJ2-1, reads DSGVTQTPKHLITATGQRVTLRCSPRSGDLSVYWYQQSLDQGLQFLIQYYNGEERAKGNILERFSAQQFPDLHSELNLSSLELGDSALYFCASSPTSGSYNEQFFGPGTRLTVL.

This chain connects TRBV7-9 to TRBJ1-2; the D is unclear. V was cut by 3 bases and J by 3 bases, with 2 bases left in between. The germline CDR1 and CDR2 sequences are SEHNR and FQNEAQ (reference sequence). The CDR3 loop spans 11 amino acids. CDR3 sequence (DNA): TGTGCCAGCAGCTTCGACTATGGCTACACCTTC. Its translation: CASSFDYGYTF.

The chain joins TRBV28 to TRBJ1-5; 8 nucleotides line up with TRBD1. The germline CDR1 and CDR2 sequences are MDHEN and SYDVKM. The CDR3 has 18 amino acids. V lost 3 bases, J lost 2 bases, and 12 bases stayed unmatched. DNA of the CDR3: TGTGCCAGCAGTTTGGGGGAAATGCACAGGGGGGGCAATCAGCCCCAGCATTTT. Translation gives CASSLGEMHRGGNQPQHF.

CDR3: CASSQWTGETYGYTF. CDR3 in DNA: TGTGCCAGCAGCCAGTGGACAGGGGAAACCTATGGCTACACCTTC. This chain links TRBV4-2 with TRBJ1-2, with 9 bases matching TRBD1. With V trimmed by 3 bases and J by 4 bases, 6 bases remained unmatched. Germline assignment: CDR1 LGHNA and CDR2 YNFKEQ. This CDR3 comprises 15 residues.

This sequence joins TRBV11-3 and TRBJ2-3; 9 bases align to TRBD2. V shed 0 bases and J 6 bases; nucleotides not matched to a gene: 7. Germline V gene sequence: CDR1 SGHNT, CDR2 YENEEA. The CDR3 extends over 16 amino acids. CDR3 nucleotide sequence: TGTGCCAGCAGCTTAGACGGCACACTAGCGGGCGATACGCAGTATTTT. Translation: CASSLDGTLAGDTQYF.

The chain links TRBV19 to TRBJ1-2; D call uncertain. CDR3 length: 16 residues. With 5 bases removed from V and 6 bases from J, the gap between germline ends came to 22 bases. CDR1 and CDR2 (germline): LNHDA, SQIVND (reference sequence). The CDR3 region has the DNA TGTGCCAGTAGTTGGAGGATCGTGCTTGACTGGGATGGCTACACCTTC. This sequence encodes CASSWRIVLDWDGYTF.

The chain employs TRBV5-1 and TRBJ2-1; D is possibly TRBD2 (7 bases). This CDR3 spans 15 amino acids. Trimming took off 0 bases at V and 3 bases at J, with 10 bases between the two ends. Germline assignment: CDR1 SGHRS and CDR2 YFSETQ. DNA of the CDR3: TGCGCCAGCAGCTTGGAGGGGGGGGACTACAATGAGCAGTTCTTC. This codes for CASSLEGGDYNEQFF.

This chain joins TRBV5-1 and TRBJ1-1; D remains unclear. Trimming shortened V by 4 bases and J by 3 bases, and 13 bases separated the two germline ends. This CDR3 has 14 residues. Germline loops: CDR1 SGHRS, CDR2 YFSETQ. The CDR3 DNA reads TGCGCCAGCAGCACCTCTGGCGGGGACACTGAAGCTTTCTTT. It translates to CASSTSGGDTEAFF.

The table lists this clone with a few counts. The genes are TRBV2 and TRBJ2-7, with 9 bases aligning to TRBD2. After removal of 3 bases from V and 5 bases from J, the junction contained 5 bases not matched to a gene. CDR1 is SNHLY, CDR2 FYNNEI, per germline. This CDR3 has 14 residues. CDR3 nucleotides: TGTGCCAGCAGTGAGTTGGTAGCGGGAGACGAGCAGTACTTC. This sequence encodes CASSELVAGDEQYF.

The chain carries TRBV28 and TRBJ1-3; 8 bases map to TRBD1. The ends lost 6 bases at V and 3 bases at J; junction bases unmatched: 4. The CDR3 covers 14 residues. Germline V lookup: CDR1 MDHEN, CDR2 SYDVKM. CDR3 loop: CASSPDRVGNTIYF. CDR3 coding DNA: TGTGCCAGCAGCCCGGACAGGGTTGGAAACACCATATATTTT. Filled out from reference TRBV28 and TRBJ1-3, the complete variable domain reads DVKVTQSSRYLVKRTGEKVFLECVQDMDHENMFWYRQDPGLGLRLIYFSYDVKMKEKGDIPEGYSVSREKKERFSLILESASTNQTSMYLCASSPDRVGNTIYFGEGSWLTVV.

This clone has more than one count but fewer than ten. The chain joins TRBV5-6 to TRBJ1-1; D is undetermined. This CDR3 is built from 12 residues. Deletions cut 0 bases from V and 6 bases from J, with 6 bases between. Germline V lookup: CDR1 SGHDT, CDR2 YYEEEE. Written as DNA, the CDR3 is TGTGCCAGCAGCTTGGGGTCAGCTGAAGCTTTCTTT. Protein product: CASSLGSAEAFF.

The chain links TRBV28 to TRBJ1-5; 7 positions agree with TRBD1. Germline-derived CDR1 and CDR2 are MDHEN and SYDVKM. The V gene end was trimmed by 8 bases and the J gene end by 2 bases; junction bases not matched to a gene: 15. This CDR3 contains 17 residues. CDR3 bases: TGTGCCAGCCTACTACGTGGGTCAGGGGGAGGCAATCAGCCCCAGCATTTT. Amino acid sequence: CASLLRGSGGGNQPQHF.

This chain connects TRBV6-1 to TRBJ1-5; TRBD1 might be the D (5 bases). This CDR3 is 15 amino acids long. The germline V gene has CDR1 MNHNS and CDR2 SASEGT. Trimming removed 3 bases at V and 3 bases at J, with 12 bases between. The CDR3 loop reads CASSDFRQINQPQHF. In DNA form, the CDR3 reads TGTGCCAGCAGTGATTTCCGACAGATCAATCAGCCCCAGCATTTT.

This clone has a single count. The chain couples TRBV7-2 to TRBJ1-4, with TRBD1 as a possible D gene (5 bases). Germline CDR1 reads SGHTA; CDR2 reads FQGNSA. The CDR3 extends over 14 amino acids. V lost 0 bases to trimming and J lost 5 bases, with 7 bases between them. CDR3 bases: TGTGCCAGCAGCTTAGCCGGGGGGAATGAAAAACTGTTTTTT. Its protein product is CASSLAGGNEKLFF.

The chain couples TRBV19 to TRBJ2-3; D is ambiguous. The CDR3 has 16 amino acids. V shed 3 bases and J shed 7 bases, with 20 bases lying between them. CDR1 and CDR2 from the germline V gene are LNHDA and SQIVND (reference sequence). DNA of the CDR3: TGTGCCAGTAGTATTTCTGGTCCCATCGGTAGTAATACGCAGTATTTT. This gives the protein CASSISGPIGSNTQYF.

This chain links TRBV9 with TRBJ1-3; D not resolved. The CDR3 length is 13 residues. V lost 3 bases, J lost 4 bases, and 8 bases lay in between. Germline CDR1 is SGDLS and CDR2 is YYNGEE. The CDR3 spells CASSDTRGNTIYF. DNA of the CDR3: TGTGCCAGCAGCGATACACGCGGAAACACCATATATTTT.

This sequence joins TRBV25-1 and TRBJ1-1, with D possibly being TRBD1 (5 bases). The CDR3 totals 14 residues. V dropped 3 bases and J dropped 1 base, with 9 bases sitting between them. Germline V CDR1 and CDR2: MGHDK, SYGVNS. This CDR3 is CASSDREGNTEAFF. DNA of the CDR3: TGTGCCAGCAGTGACAGGGAAGGGAACACTGAAGCTTTCTTT.

This chain joins TRBV29-1 and TRBJ2-7; 9 bases agree with TRBD1. The CDR3 is 12 amino acids. The V segment lost 6 bases and the J segment 2 bases; nucleotides outside the gene matches: 2. Per the germline V gene, CDR1 is SQVTM and CDR2 is ANQGSEA. The CDR3 reads CSVRQGAYEQYF. CDR3 DNA sequence: TGCAGCGTGCGACAGGGGGCCTACGAGCAGTACTTC.